The next 3 T cell receptor beta chains were all read from a single sample in a study of T cell responses to AZD1222 COVID-19 vaccine. The protocol was immunoSEQ multiplex PCR, while the TCRdb copy is restricted to in-frame clones and leaves out a portion. The table shows 90,000 to 150,000 clones, with 80% to 90% occurring only once. Here the sequenced sample was peripheral blood, taken on day 0 of AZD1222 vaccination. The origin of the receptors is an adult in good health.

The V and J genes are TRBV5-4 and TRBJ1-2; tentative D call: TRBD1 (5 bases). Trimming stripped 3 bases from V and 3 bases from J, with 9 bases between. The CDR3 is 13 amino acids. The germline V gene encodes CDR1 SGHNT and CDR2 YYREEE (reference sequence). CDR3 DNA sequence: TGTGCCAGCAGCTCTGACAGACACTATGGCTACACCTTC. Encoded protein: CASSSDRHYGYTF.

Only a few counts were recorded for this clone. The V gene is TRBV5-1, the J gene TRBJ2-7, with D perhaps matching TRBD1 (5 bases). This CDR3 is 12 amino acids long. V was pared by 4 bases and J by 9 bases, with 14 bases between. Germline V gives CDR1 SGHRS, CDR2 YFSETQ. CDR3 residues: CASSLDTSVQYF. The CDR3 DNA follows: TGCGCCAGCAGCCTGGACACCTCGGTGCAGTACTTC.

The chain carries TRBV9 and TRBJ1-5, with D perhaps TRBD1 (5 bases). The germline gives CDR1 SGDLS, CDR2 YYNGEE. V shed 3 bases and J shed 5 bases, with 12 bases lying between them. The CDR3 runs 14 residues. CDR3: CASSAGTGDQPQHF. The CDR3 coding sequence is TGTGCCAGCAGCGCCGGGACGGGGGATCAGCCCCAGCATTTT. Filled out from reference TRBV9 and TRBJ1-5, the complete variable domain reads DSGVTQTPKHLITATGQRVTLRCSPRSGDLSVYWYQQSLDQGLQFLIQYYNGEERAKGNILERFSAQQFPDLHSELNLSSLELGDSALYFCASSAGTGDQPQHFGDGTRLSIL.